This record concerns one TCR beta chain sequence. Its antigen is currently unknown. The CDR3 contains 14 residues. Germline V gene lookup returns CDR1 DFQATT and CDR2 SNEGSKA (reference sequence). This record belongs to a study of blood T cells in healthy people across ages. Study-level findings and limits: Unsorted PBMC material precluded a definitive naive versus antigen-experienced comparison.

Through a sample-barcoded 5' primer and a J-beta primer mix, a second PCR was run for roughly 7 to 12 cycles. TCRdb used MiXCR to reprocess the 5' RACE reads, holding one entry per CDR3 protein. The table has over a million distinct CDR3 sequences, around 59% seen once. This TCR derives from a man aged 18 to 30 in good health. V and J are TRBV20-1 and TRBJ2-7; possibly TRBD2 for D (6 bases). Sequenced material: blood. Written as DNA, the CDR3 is TGCAGCGCCCCAGGAGGCGGGATGTTGTACGAGCAGTACTTC. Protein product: CSAPGGGMLYEQYF.